This TCR beta chain was identified during a study of vaccination effects on CD4 cells after COVID-19. Under the ViraFEST assay, PBMC were stimulated with viral peptide pools so that antigen-specific CD4+ T cells expanded. Sequencing was performed afterwards. Following culture for ten to eleven days, CD4+ T cells were isolated. As their vaccination, participants received two doses of either BNT162b2 or mRNA-1273. For this clone: What it binds is unknown.

CDR1 is MNHNY and CDR2 is SVGAGI in the germline V gene (reference sequence). The CDR3 has 14 amino acids. V was cut by 2 bases and J by 1 base, with 6 bases left in between. The method was immunoSEQ multiplex PCR; TCRdb's version includes in-frame clones alone and lacks a portion of them. The table lists roughly 71,000 clones, 76% of them singletons. Sample: CD4+ T cells from PBMCs cultured with HCoV-OC43 spike peptides, taken after COVID-19 vaccination. Stated subset: HCoV-OC43 spike overlapping peptide pool stimulation. This rearrangement joins TRBV6-6 to TRBJ2-1; D possibly corresponds to TRBD1 (5 bases). This clonotype originated in a human donor who received a COVID-19 vaccine. CDR3 region: CASSYQGSYNEQFF. The CDR3 DNA follows: TGTGCCAGCAGTTACCAGGGTTCCTACAATGAGCAGTTCTTC.